Here is one T cell receptor (beta chain) with its context. Its target is not known. These donors counted as nominally healthy when sampled, but unrecorded immune exposures were likely. The sample comes from a study of cytomegalovirus exposure and HLA in healthy donors. This PCR relied on a set of 60 Vbeta primers and 13 Jbeta primers. Clones were read by immunoSEQ multiplex PCR, and TCRdb kept only the in-frame ones, dropping some. The sample holds tens of thousands of clones; 80% are singletons and the top ten take around 5.9%. Study-level findings and limits: A missense variant in DCLRE1C was later tied to TCR beta V- and J-gene trimming. Researchers had no immune exposure information except CMV serostatus available. It has been reported that TCR beta sequences accurately predicted the HLA-A and HLA-B alleles of most subjects.

Per germline, CDR1 MGHRA and CDR2 YSYEKL. The CDR3 sequence is 15 residues long. The V end lost 1 base, the J end lost 0 bases, and 9 bases lay between the germline ends. The clonotype originates from a male donor in good health and CMV-seronegative. The specimen sequenced was PBMCs. The chain is built from TRBV4-1 and TRBJ1-2, with D hard to call. CDR3 in DNA: TGCGCCAGCAGCCAAGGGTCAGTATCTAACTATGGCTACACCTTC. This gives the protein CASSQGSVSNYGYTF.